The present TCR beta chain was sequenced within a study of cytomegalovirus exposure and HLA in healthy donors. The study's findings and limits: TCR sequences were mostly rare, though some public TCRs occurred in many donors.

The CDR3 is 12 amino acids. CDR1 is SEHNR and CDR2 is FQNEAQ in the germline V gene (reference sequence). V shed 4 bases and J shed 8 bases, with 10 bases lying between them. Comments on this clone: Antigen unknown.

Sequenced by immunoSEQ multiplex PCR; TCRdb stores in-frame clones only, minus some. This sample has some 110,000 clones, with 88% found just once. The sequence derives from a man aged 18 to 35 in good health and CMV-seropositive. The sequenced sample was PBMCs. The chain carries TRBV7-9 and TRBJ2-3; D call uncertain. CDR3 in amino acids: CASSSTPGTQYF. CDR3 in DNA: TGTGCCAGCAGCTCGACCCCAGGTACGCAGTATTTT.